These 17 T cell receptor beta chains share one sample of origin, sequenced in a study of cytomegalovirus exposure and HLA in healthy donors. Assay used: immunoSEQ multiplex PCR; TCRdb lists only in-frame clones, some missing. The sample records about 330,000 clones, about nine tenths being singletons. The source material was PBMCs. These TCRs come from a woman aged 30 to 39 in good health and CMV-seropositive.

V usage is TRBV27 and J usage is TRBJ2-7; 7 positions agree with TRBD2. Trimming removed 1 base from V and 2 bases from J; junction bases left unmatched: 5. The germline CDR1 and CDR2 sequences are MNHEY and SMNVEV (reference sequence). The CDR3 sequence is 15 residues long. The CDR3 nucleotides are TGTGCCAGCAGTTTATGGGGGGGGACCCCCTACGAGCAGTACTTC. Translation gives CASSLWGGTPYEQYF.

The chain recombines TRBV18 with TRBJ1-5; 7 bases map to TRBD1. Unmatched junction bases numbered 3, after V lost 3 bases and J lost 7 bases. CDR3 length: 13 residues. Germline-derived CDR1 and CDR2 are KGHSH and LQKENI. The CDR3 region is CASSPDRDQPQHF. In DNA form, the CDR3 reads TGTGCCAGCTCACCTGACAGGGACCAGCCCCAGCATTTT.

The chain uses TRBV15 and TRBJ2-3; TRBD2 matches 8 bases. From germline, CDR1 is LNHNV and CDR2 YYDKDF (reference sequence). Trimming removed 6 bases from V and 0 bases from J; junction bases left unmatched: 8. This CDR3 has 16 amino acids. The CDR3 DNA reads as TGTGCCACCAGGGGCGGGAGGTGGATGAGCACAGATACGCAGTATTTT. It translates to CATRGGRWMSTDTQYF.

The chain joins TRBV9 to TRBJ2-3, with D perhaps matching TRBD2 (5 bases). V gave up 4 bases and J gave up 7 bases, with 22 bases separating them. Germline CDR1 SGDLS, CDR2 YYNGEE. The CDR3 runs to 16 residues. The CDR3 DNA reads TGTGCCAGCAGCCCCCAAGAGGGTCATAGACCCTATACGCAGTATTTT. Its translation: CASSPQEGHRPYTQYF. Based on the CDR3 plus reference TRBV9 and TRBJ2-3, the full variable domain is DSGVTQTPKHLITATGQRVTLRCSPRSGDLSVYWYQQSLDQGLQFLIQYYNGEERAKGNILERFSAQQFPDLHSELNLSSLELGDSALYFCASSPQEGHRPYTQYFGPGTRLTVL.

This chain joins TRBV18 and TRBJ1-1; D is unclear. The length of the CDR3 is 14 residues. Germline V gives CDR1 KGHSH, CDR2 LQKENI. Trimming cost V 0 bases and J 2 bases, with 7 bases left between them. For the CDR3, the DNA is TGTGCCAGCTCACCACCGACACCTAACACTGAAGCTTTCTTT. It translates to CASSPPTPNTEAFF.

This clone was recorded once. This sequence joins TRBV7-2 and TRBJ2-7; D gene ambiguous. V dropped 10 bases and J dropped 1 base, with 8 bases sitting between them. The length of the CDR3 is 11 residues. The germline gives CDR1 SGHTA, CDR2 FQGNSA. CDR3 coding DNA: TGTGCCACCTCGAAATCCTACGAGCAGTACTTC. Protein sequence: CATSKSYEQYF.

The chain recombines TRBV7-8 with TRBJ2-7; TRBD2 is a possible D gene (5 bases). This CDR3 comprises 13 residues. V was trimmed by 1 base and J by 6 bases, leaving 10 bases between them. Germline V gene sequence: CDR1 SGHVS, CDR2 FQNEAQ. This CDR3 reads CASSLEGASEQYF. As DNA, the CDR3 is TGTGCCAGCAGCTTAGAGGGAGCGTCCGAGCAGTACTTC.

The rearrangement uses TRBV5-1 and TRBJ2-3; D unresolved. Germline assignment: CDR1 SGHRS and CDR2 YFSETQ. The V end was cut by 2 bases, the J end by 3 bases, with 10 bases between. The CDR3 has 14 residues. The DNA for the CDR3 is TGCGCCAGCAGCTTAGGGCCCCTAACAGATACGCAGTATTTT. Translation: CASSLGPLTDTQYF.

J is TRBJ1-4 and V is TRBV6-5, with 8 bases lining up with TRBD1. Looked up from germline, CDR1 is MNHEY and CDR2 is SVGAGI. CDR3 size: 15 residues. V shed 6 bases, J shed 2 bases, and the junction held 5 bases outside the gene matches. Here the CDR3 DNA reads TGTGCCAGCAGAACTAGACAGGGGACTAATGAAAAACTGTTTTTT. It specifies CASRTRQGTNEKLFF.

The gene calls are TRBV2 and TRBJ2-3; TRBD2 agrees at 7 bases. The CDR3 loop spans 12 amino acids. The germline V gene encodes CDR1 SNHLY and CDR2 FYNNEI. V shed 6 bases and J 4 bases; nucleotides not matched to a gene: 1. CDR3 in amino acids: CASRGGADTQYF. DNA of the CDR3: TGTGCCAGCAGGGGAGGGGCAGATACGCAGTATTTT.

The J gene is TRBJ1-5, the V gene TRBV6-5; D remains unclear. Germline loops: CDR1 MNHEY, CDR2 SVGAGI. The CDR3 loop spans 15 amino acids. Trimming stripped 0 bases from V and 3 bases from J, with 9 bases between. Here the CDR3 DNA reads TGTGCCAGCAGTTACTCCCGAAGTCCCAATCAGCCCCAGCATTTT. Translating it yields CASSYSRSPNQPQHF.

This chain joins TRBV15 and TRBJ2-1, with 7 bases that match TRBD2. This CDR3 is built from 18 residues. Germline V gene data show CDR1 as LNHNV and CDR2 as YYDKDF (reference sequence). Unmatched junction bases numbered 16, after V lost 0 bases and J lost 8 bases. This CDR3 is CATSRDPRSLYRGDEQFF. The CDR3 DNA is TGTGCCACCAGCAGAGACCCCCGGTCCCTCTATCGGGGGGATGAGCAGTTCTTC.

The chain couples TRBV18 to TRBJ1-5; D gene unclear. The V gene's germline CDR1 is KGHSH and CDR2 LQKENI. V gave up 2 bases and J gave up 3 bases, with 11 bases separating them. The CDR3 loop spans 15 amino acids. The CDR3 bases are TGTGCCAGCTCACCAGGGGTAGGACCCAATCAGCCCCAGCATTTT. This codes for CASSPGVGPNQPQHF.

The gene calls are TRBV5-1 and TRBJ2-5; perhaps TRBD1 as D (6 bases). CDR3 length equals 16 residues. Trimming left V 1 base short and J 3 bases short, with 16 bases between. Germline assignment: CDR1 SGHRS and CDR2 YFSETQ. The CDR3 DNA follows: TGCGCCAGCAGCTTGTACCGGGACACCCTGGAAGAGACCCAGTACTTC. Its translation is CASSLYRDTLEETQYF. Drawing the rest from reference TRBV5-1 and TRBJ2-5, the complete variable domain is KAGVTQTPRYLIKTRGQQVTLSCSPISGHRSVSWYQQTPGQGLQFLFEYFSETQRNKGNFPGRFSGRQFSNSRSEMNVSTLELGDSALYLCASSLYRDTLEETQYFGPGTRLLVL.

The chain combines TRBV7-8 with TRBJ2-7; TRBD2 aligns across 10 bases. From germline, CDR1 is SGHVS and CDR2 FQNEAQ. The trim removed 3 bases at V and 6 bases at J, leaving 5 bases unmatched. This CDR3 region has 14 residues. The CDR3 region is CASSLPGLASEQYF. CDR3 coding DNA: TGTGCCAGCAGCTTGCCGGGACTAGCGAGCGAGCAGTACTTC.

The chain is built from TRBV2 and TRBJ2-1; possibly TRBD2 for D (6 bases). The CDR3 spans 14 residues. V lost 4 bases, J lost 3 bases, and 10 bases lay in between. CDR1 and CDR2 (germline): SNHLY, FYNNEI. The CDR3 reads CASSVLADYNEQFF. The CDR3 DNA follows: TGTGCCAGCAGTGTGTTAGCGGACTACAATGAGCAGTTCTTC.

The J gene is TRBJ1-5, the V gene TRBV27; 8 nucleotides align to TRBD1. Germline assignment: CDR1 MNHEY and CDR2 SMNVEV (reference sequence). The CDR3 covers 14 residues. V was clipped by 3 bases and J by 3 bases; unmatched bases: 1. The CDR3 bases are TGTGCCAGCAGTTTGACAGGGGACAATCAGCCCCAGCATTTT. Amino acids: CASSLTGDNQPQHF.